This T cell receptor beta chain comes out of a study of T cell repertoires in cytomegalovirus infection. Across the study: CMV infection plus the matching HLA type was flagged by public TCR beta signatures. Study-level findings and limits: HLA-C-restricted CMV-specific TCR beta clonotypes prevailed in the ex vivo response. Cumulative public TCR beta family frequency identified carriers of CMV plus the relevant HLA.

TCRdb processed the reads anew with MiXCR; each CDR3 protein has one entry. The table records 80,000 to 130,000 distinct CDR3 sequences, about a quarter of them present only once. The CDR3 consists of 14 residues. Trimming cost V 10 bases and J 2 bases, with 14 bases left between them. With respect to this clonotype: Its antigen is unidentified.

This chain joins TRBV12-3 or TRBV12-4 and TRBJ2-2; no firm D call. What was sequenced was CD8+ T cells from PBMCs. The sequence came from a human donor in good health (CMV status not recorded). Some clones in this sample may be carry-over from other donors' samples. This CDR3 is CAIPVGSNTGELFF. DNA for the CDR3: TGTGCCATCCCGGTGGGTAGCAACACCGGGGAGCTGTTTTTT.